Below, 11 T cell receptor beta chains from the same sample are listed, as sequenced in a study of blood T cell repertoires in COVID-19. Generated by immunoSEQ multiplex PCR, the TCRdb table keeps only in-frame clones and is missing some. Among about 210,000 clones listed, 88% were seen once. The sample was peripheral blood. These receptors were collected from a man in his 70s with acute or convalescent COVID-19.

This chain joins TRBV3-1 (or the pseudogene TRBV3-2) and TRBJ1-1; no firm D call. V lost 3 bases and J lost 6, with 14 bases in between. The CDR3 totals 14 residues. Germline V gene sequence: CDR1 LGHDT, CDR2 YNNKEL (reference sequence). As DNA, the CDR3 is TGTGCCAGCAGCCACTTGGGTCGGAGGGCTGAAGCTTTCTTT. This gives the protein CASSHLGRRAEAFF.

This clone has a single count. The chain joins TRBV7-2 to TRBJ2-7, with D unresolved. The CDR3 loop spans 11 amino acids. The germline V gene encodes CDR1 SGHTA and CDR2 FQGNSA. V lost 3 bases to trimming and J lost 4 bases, with 4 bases between them. The DNA for the CDR3 is TGTGCCAGCAGCTTTCGGTACGAGCAGTACTTC. Protein product: CASSFRYEQYF.

The chain is built from TRBV5-8 and TRBJ2-1, with D possibly matching TRBD2 (6 bases). Per germline, CDR1 SGHTS and CDR2 YDEGEE. There are 15 residues in the CDR3. Trimming left V 4 bases short and J 7 bases short, with 18 bases between. In DNA, the CDR3 is TGTGCCAGCAGCCTAGGAGGGCCCCCCCGTAATGAGCAGTTCTTC. Its translation is CASSLGGPPRNEQFF.

This chain uses TRBV3-1 (or the pseudogene TRBV3-2) with TRBJ2-3; 12 nucleotides line up with TRBD2. The CDR3 sequence is 15 residues long. J was trimmed by 3 bases and V by 4 bases; bases with no gene match: 2. Germline CDR1 is LGHDT and CDR2 is YNNKEL (reference sequence). The CDR3: CASSRLAGVTDTQYF. CDR3 coding DNA: TGTGCCAGCAGCCGACTAGCGGGAGTAACAGATACGCAGTATTTT.

The chain couples TRBV27 to TRBJ2-7, with 8 bases matching TRBD2. The CDR3 spans 14 residues. After removal of 9 bases from V and 0 bases from J, the junction contained 7 bases not matched to a gene. Per the germline V gene, CDR1 is MNHEY and CDR2 is SMNVEV (reference sequence). The CDR3 bases are TGTGCCAGTAATCCCGGGAGGGGCTCCTACGAGCAGTACTTC. Protein product: CASNPGRGSYEQYF.

V is TRBV12-3 or TRBV12-4 and J is TRBJ1-2, with 7 bases identical to TRBD1. The CDR3 runs 13 residues. V lost 6 bases to trimming and J lost 3 bases; unmatched junction nucleotides: 4. CDR3 amino acids: CASRLDRDYGYTF. The CDR3, as DNA: TGTGCCAGCAGACTCGACAGGGACTATGGCTACACCTTC.

V is TRBV5-4 and J is TRBJ2-5; TRBD2 matches at 13 bases. The CDR3 runs to 16 residues. The trim removed 3 bases at V and 1 base at J, leaving 3 bases unmatched. Germline loops: CDR1 SGHNT, CDR2 YYREEE (reference sequence). CDR3 in DNA: TGTGCCAGCAGCTCCCGGACTAGCGGGAGCCAAGAGACCCAGTACTTC. Protein: CASSSRTSGSQETQYF.

The chain employs TRBV19 and TRBJ1-5, with a weak D call TRBD1 (5 bases). Trimming cost V 4 bases and J 1 base, with 11 bases left between them. CDR1 is LNHDA, CDR2 SQIVND, per germline (reference sequence). CDR3 size: 15 residues. In DNA form, the CDR3 reads TGTGCCAGTAGTAGGGGGAGGACGAGCAATCAGCCCCAGCATTTT. Protein: CASSRGRTSNQPQHF. Using reference TRBV19 and TRBJ1-5 for the parts outside the CDR3, the full variable domain is DGGITQSPKYLFRKEGQNVTLSCEQNLNHDAMYWYRQDPGQGLRLIYYSQIVNDFQKGDIAEGYSVSREKKESFPLTVTSAQKNPTAFYLCASSRGRTSNQPQHFGDGTRLSIL.

The chain is built from TRBV6-5 and TRBJ2-6; perhaps TRBD2 as D (5 bases). The germline gives CDR1 MNHEY, CDR2 SVGAGI. Trimming cost V 6 bases and J 0 bases, with 6 bases left between them. This CDR3 is 14 amino acids long. CDR3 sequence (DNA): TGTGCCAGCAGGACTAACTCTGGGGCCAACGTCCTGACTTTC. It translates to CASRTNSGANVLTF.

The chain joins TRBV10-3 to TRBJ2-1; perhaps TRBD2 as D (5 bases). This CDR3 is 14 amino acids long. Germline lookup yields CDR1 ENHRY and CDR2 SYGVKD. V lost 6 bases and J 4 bases, leaving 13 bases between the germline ends. This chain's CDR3 is CAIRYGDTYNEQFF. As DNA, the CDR3 is TGTGCCATCAGGTACGGGGATACATACAATGAGCAGTTCTTC.

This chain links TRBV9 with TRBJ2-7; 7 nucleotides match TRBD1. Per the germline V gene, CDR1 is SGDLS and CDR2 is YYNGEE. V shed 4 bases, J shed 6 bases, and the junction held 4 bases outside the gene matches. The CDR3 length is 12 residues. The CDR3 loop is CASSSQGSEQYF. Written as DNA, the CDR3 is TGTGCCAGCAGCTCACAGGGGAGCGAGCAGTACTTC.